These 28 T cell receptor beta chains came from one sample sequenced in a study of read filtering for tumor transcriptome and immune sequencing. The library was built from around 0.4 ug RNA with molecular barcoded adaptors for alpha/delta and beta/gamma chains. In TCRdb, the reads were re-called with MiXCR into one record per CDR3 protein. The sample records 20,000 to 30,000 distinct CDR3 sequences, roughly 22% being singletons. Sequencing was performed on a population of CD138-negative cells sorted from bone marrow. These receptor sequences come from a donor over 35 with multiple myeloma.

As concerns this clonotype: A much larger clone lies one base from this, so it may be a read error. The V gene is TRBV15, the J gene TRBJ2-5, with TRBD1 identical over 7 bases. Per germline, CDR1 LNHNV and CDR2 YYDKDF (reference sequence). The V gene end was trimmed by 5 bases and the J gene end by 7 bases; junction bases not matched to a gene: 10. The CDR3 spans 14 residues. The CDR3 here is CATSRAGGQVTQYF. CDR3 nucleotide sequence: TGTGCCACCAGCCGGGCAGGGGGTCAGGTGACCCAGTACTTC.

This clonotype appeared many times. The chain links TRBV28 to TRBJ2-6; D is unclear. V lost 3 bases and J lost 0, with 12 bases in between. The CDR3 runs to 17 residues. Germline loops: CDR1 MDHEN, CDR2 SYDVKM. This chain's CDR3 is CASSLGRTFSGANVLTF. DNA of the CDR3: TGTGCCAGCAGTTTGGGCAGGACCTTCTCTGGGGCCAACGTCCTGACTTTC. The full variable domain, rest sourced from reference TRBV28 and TRBJ2-6, is DVKVTQSSRYLVKRTGEKVFLECVQDMDHENMFWYRQDPGLGLRLIYFSYDVKMKEKGDIPEGYSVSREKKERFSLILESASTNQTSMYLCASSLGRTFSGANVLTFGAGSRLTVL.

This clonotype was recorded at least ten times. V is TRBV18 and J is TRBJ2-5, with unresolved D. Trimming shortened V by 2 bases and J by 5 bases, and 12 bases separated the two germline ends. The germline gives CDR1 KGHSH, CDR2 LQKENI. The CDR3 runs to 14 residues. The CDR3 nucleotides are TGTGCCAGCTCACCAGGCGAGCGTTGGGAGACCCAGTACTTC. This codes for CASSPGERWETQYF.

This clonotype was seen a single time. One end of the junction fails to match germline, which may point to a read error. This chain connects TRBV10-3 to TRBJ2-5, with D unclear. The germline V gene encodes CDR1 ENHRY and CDR2 SYGVKD. The CDR3 loop spans 12 amino acids. DNA of the CDR3: TGTGCCACCAAGGCCCCCCAAGAGGCCCAGTACTTC. As protein: CATKAPQEAQYF.

This clonotype occurred many times. This sequence joins TRBV20-1 and TRBJ2-5, with D unresolved. Germline CDR1 is DFQATT and CDR2 is SNEGSKA (reference sequence). CDR3 size: 9 residues. The CDR3, as DNA: TGCTTGGACCAAGAGACCCAGTACTTC. Protein: CLDQETQYF.

This clonotype was seen many times. V usage is TRBV12-3 or TRBV12-4 and J usage is TRBJ1-1; D is unclear. This CDR3 spans 12 amino acids. The V gene lost 3 bases and the J gene lost 5 bases, with 7 bases spanning the gap. CDR3 loop: CASSFTGTEAFF. In DNA form, the CDR3 reads TGTGCCAGCAGTTTTACGGGAACTGAAGCTTTCTTT.

This clonotype has a count of ten or more. The junction departs from germline at one end; a sequencing error may be responsible. The rearrangement links TRBV20-1 to TRBJ2-3; D is possibly TRBD2 (6 bases). Germline V gene sequence: CDR1 DFQATT, CDR2 SNEGSKA (reference sequence). CDR3 size: 12 residues. The CDR3 reads CSALTSTDTQYF. CDR3 nucleotides: TGCAGTGCGCTTACTAGCACCGATACGCAGTATTTT.

This clonotype showed up many times. The chain carries TRBV5-1 and TRBJ2-7; the match to TRBD1 covers 7 bases. After removal of 2 bases from V and 1 base from J, the junction contained 3 bases not matched to a gene. Germline V lookup: CDR1 SGHRS, CDR2 YFSETQ. The CDR3 extends over 14 amino acids. The chain's CDR3 is CASSFTGQSYEQYF. CDR3 nucleotides: TGCGCCAGCAGCTTTACGGGACAGTCCTACGAGCAGTACTTC.

This clonotype appeared a few times. The chain combines TRBV28 with TRBJ1-1; weak D call: TRBD1 (6 bases). This CDR3 has 11 residues. Germline V lookup: CDR1 MDHEN, CDR2 SYDVKM. The V gene lost 6 bases and the J gene lost 10 bases, with 12 bases spanning the gap. The CDR3 protein is CASREKGVAFF. CDR3 coding DNA: TGTGCCAGCAGGGAGAAGGGGGTAGCTTTCTTT. Supplemented by reference TRBV28 and TRBJ1-1, the full variable domain reads DVKVTQSSRYLVKRTGEKVFLECVQDMDHENMFWYRQDPGLGLRLIYFSYDVKMKEKGDIPEGYSVSREKKERFSLILESASTNQTSMYLCASREKGVAFFGQGTRLTVV.

The sample holds many counts of this clonotype. The V and J genes are TRBV7-6 and TRBJ2-5, with 13 bases identical to TRBD2. Germline-derived CDR1 and CDR2 are SGHVS and FNYEAQ. V trimming: 6 bases; J trimming: 6 bases; junction bases outside the gene matches: 7. There are 15 residues in the CDR3. The CDR3 sequence: CASREGLAGLKTQYF. Here the CDR3 DNA reads TGTGCCAGCAGAGAGGGACTAGCGGGGTTAAAGACCCAGTACTTC.

V is TRBV7-8 and J is TRBJ1-6; 7 bases align to TRBD1. The CDR3 has 15 residues. Germline-derived CDR1 and CDR2 are SGHVS and FQNEAQ. J lost 0 bases, V lost 5 bases, and 1 base had no gene match. The CDR3 DNA sequence: TGTGCCAGCAGCCGGGACAGCTCCTATAATTCACCCCTCCACTTT. Translating it yields CASSRDSSYNSPLHF.

This clonotype was found many times. V gene TRBV20-1 combines with J gene TRBJ2-3; no firm D call. This CDR3 is built from 15 residues. The V gene lost 3 bases and the J gene lost 6 bases, with 19 bases spanning the gap. Germline V gene sequence: CDR1 DFQATT, CDR2 SNEGSKA (reference sequence). The CDR3: CSASSGDNPEDTQYF. The CDR3 DNA sequence: TGCAGTGCTAGTTCCGGAGACAACCCCGAGGATACGCAGTATTTT.

The chain uses TRBV5-6 and TRBJ1-1; D perhaps matches TRBD1 (6 bases). Trimming removed 1 base from V and 0 bases from J, with 10 bases in between. The CDR3 extends over 15 amino acids. The germline V gene encodes CDR1 SGHDT and CDR2 YYEEEE. CDR3 sequence: CASSLTGQLNTEAFF. CDR3 nucleotides: TGTGCCAGCAGCTTGACCGGACAGTTGAACACTGAAGCTTTCTTT. Full variable domain (rest looked up from reference TRBV5-6 and TRBJ1-1): DAGVTQSPTHLIKTRGQQVTLRCSPKSGHDTVSWYQQALGQGPQFIFQYYEEEERQRGNFPDRFSGHQFPNYSSELNVNALLLGDSALYLCASSLTGQLNTEAFFGQGTRLTVV.

This clonotype has ten or more counts. The chain recombines TRBV12-3 or TRBV12-4 with TRBJ2-5; D unresolved. V lost 6 bases to trimming and J lost 1 base, with 3 bases between them. This CDR3 contains 11 residues. CDR3 nucleotides: TGTGCCAGCAGCTTCCAAGAGACCCAGTACTTC. This gives the protein CASSFQETQYF.

The chain recombines TRBV20-1 with TRBJ2-5; D is undetermined. The CDR3 is 13 residues long. From germline, CDR1 is DFQATT and CDR2 SNEGSKA (reference sequence). V shed 3 bases and J shed 3 bases, with 11 bases lying between them. The chain's CDR3 is CSASWRFEETQYF. Written as DNA, the CDR3 is TGCAGTGCTAGTTGGAGATTCGAAGAGACCCAGTACTTC.

The chain has TRBV24-1 and TRBJ2-1; D could derive from TRBD1 or TRBD2 (5 bases each). The CDR3 runs to 14 residues. Germline loops: CDR1 KGHDR, CDR2 SFDVKD. Trimming shortened V by 10 bases and J by 8 bases, and 20 bases separated the two germline ends. The CDR3 here is CATSRDGAAYEQFF. The DNA for the CDR3 is TGTGCCACGTCTAGGGACGGGGCAGCATATGAGCAGTTCTTC.

V is TRBV6-1 and J is TRBJ1-3; perhaps TRBD1 as D (6 bases). CDR1 and CDR2 from the germline V gene are MNHNS and SASEGT. Between the trimmed V and J ends, which lost 7 bases and 5 bases, there was a span of 12 bases. The CDR3 consists of 13 residues. CDR3 residues: CASNPTGRNTIYF. Written as DNA, the CDR3 is TGTGCCAGCAATCCGACAGGTCGAAACACCATATATTTT.

J is TRBJ1-2 and V is TRBV5-6, with D hard to call. Germline loops: CDR1 SGHDT, CDR2 YYEEEE. The CDR3 sequence is 12 residues long. The V and J ends lost 8 bases and 3 bases respectively, with 11 bases between them. This chain's CDR3 is CASSQRDYGYTF. The CDR3, as DNA: TGTGCCAGTTCCCAGAGGGACTATGGCTACACCTTC.

The rearrangement joins TRBV13 to TRBJ2-4, with D tentatively TRBD1 or TRBD2 (6 bases each). The V gene lost 1 base and the J gene lost 1 base, with 8 bases spanning the gap. The CDR3 consists of 15 residues. CDR1 and CDR2 from the germline V gene are PRHDT and FYEKMQ (reference sequence). The CDR3 sequence: CASSLAGAAKNIQYF. CDR3 nucleotides: TGTGCCAGCAGCTTAGCGGGGGCGGCCAAAAACATTCAGTACTTC.

This clonotype qualifies as medium-sized. V gene TRBV5-1 combines with J gene TRBJ2-1; 9 bases agree with TRBD2. Germline V CDR1 and CDR2: SGHRS, YFSETQ. The V gene end was trimmed by 4 bases and the J gene end by 8 bases; junction bases not matched to a gene: 10. The CDR3 runs to 15 residues. The CDR3 nucleotides read TGCGCCAGCAGCGCCTGGAGCGGGGGGCACGATGAGCAGTTCTTC. This encodes CASSAWSGGHDEQFF.

The chain couples TRBV2 to TRBJ2-1; 11 nucleotides agree with TRBD1. Trimming removed 6 bases from V and 12 bases from J; junction bases left unmatched: 19. CDR1 and CDR2 from the germline V gene are SNHLY and FYNNEI. The CDR3 is 17 residues long. In DNA, the CDR3 is TGTGCCAGCAGCAGGACAGGGGGCTCGAGCTCCTACAACGGGCAGTTCTTC. Amino acids: CASSRTGGSSSYNGQFF.

In the case of this clonotype: The junction differs from germline at one of its ends, possibly a read error. The chain recombines TRBV11-2 with TRBJ2-1, with D perhaps TRBD2 (5 bases). The CDR3 loop spans 13 amino acids. In germline, CDR1 is SGHAT, CDR2 FQNNGV. The CDR3 DNA is TGTGCCAGCAGCTCGGACTCCCGCAATGATCAGTTCTTC. It specifies CASSSDSRNDQFF.

This clonotype was seen at least ten times. This sequence joins TRBV7-2 and TRBJ1-4, with TRBD1 as a possible D gene (5 bases). There are 14 residues in the CDR3. Trimming took 2 bases from V and 8 from J, leaving 12 bases between them. Germline V lookup: CDR1 SGHTA, CDR2 FQGNSA. CDR3 nucleotide sequence: TGTGCCAGCAGCTTAATGGGGCTCGAGGAAAAACTGTTTTTT. Translation gives CASSLMGLEEKLFF.

Many counts were recorded for this clonotype. The genes are TRBV12-5 and TRBJ1-2; 7 nucleotides agree with TRBD1. J was trimmed by 6 bases and V by 4 bases; bases with no gene match: 8. CDR3 length: 14 residues. The V gene's germline CDR1 is LGHNT and CDR2 FRNRAP. The CDR3 DNA sequence: TGTGCTAGTGGTTCCGAGGGGGCTCTCAATGGCTACACCTTC. It codes for CASGSEGALNGYTF. The entire variable domain, with the rest obtained from reference TRBV12-5 and TRBJ1-2, is as follows: DARVTQTPRHKVTEMGQEVTMRCQPILGHNTVFWYRQTMMQGLELLAYFRNRAPLDDSGMPKDRFSAEMPDATLATLKIQPSEPRDSAVYFCASGSEGALNGYTFGSGTRLTVV.

In its sample, this clonotype was seen many times. The rearrangement links TRBV5-1 to TRBJ2-5; maybe TRBD1 (5 bases). The germline CDR1 and CDR2 sequences are SGHRS and YFSETQ. Trimming left V 1 base short and J 0 bases short, with 13 bases between. This CDR3 spans 16 amino acids. CDR3 sequence reads: CASSLRQGLHQETQYF. The CDR3 bases are TGCGCCAGCAGCTTGAGGCAGGGCCTTCACCAAGAGACCCAGTACTTC.

In its sample, this clonotype was seen many times. The chain combines TRBV11-2 with TRBJ2-2; D might be TRBD1 (5 bases). V gave up 2 bases and J gave up 4 bases, with 14 bases separating them. From germline, CDR1 is SGHAT and CDR2 FQNNGV. The CDR3 spans 16 residues. CDR3 loop: CASSLPQGGGTGELFF. CDR3 bases: TGTGCCAGCAGCTTACCGCAGGGCGGCGGCACCGGGGAGCTGTTTTTT.

This clonotype came up many times. The chain uses TRBV4-1 and TRBJ2-1; 10 bases line up with TRBD1. CDR1 MGHRA and CDR2 YSYEKL come from the germline V gene. Losses at the gene ends were 8 bases for V and 4 bases for J; bases not matched to a gene: 11. The CDR3 is 16 residues long. The CDR3 reads CASGVLRDRGYNEQFF. The DNA for the CDR3 is TGCGCCAGCGGGGTTCTCCGGGACAGGGGTTACAATGAGCAGTTCTTC.

This clonotype was recorded many times. V is TRBV4-1 and J is TRBJ1-5; TRBD1 matches at 7 bases. This CDR3 comprises 14 residues. Trimming at V came to 3 bases and at J to 5 bases, leaving 4 bases not matched to a gene. Germline CDR1 reads MGHRA; CDR2 reads YSYEKL. CDR3 DNA: TGCGCCAGCAGCCACGGGACAGATGATCAGCCCCAGCATTTT. It encodes CASSHGTDDQPQHF.